This T cell receptor (beta chain) was profiled in a study of response to subunit inactivated influenza vaccine. A note on this clonotype: Its antigen is undetermined.

Broader study findings: A suggestion made by the authors is that each seasonal influenza vaccination recruits few new T cells.

TCRdb recomputed calls from the RT-PCR reads with MiXCR, one row per CDR3 protein. The data hold some 850,000 distinct CDR3 sequences, with about 18% observed a single time. V lost 6 bases, J lost 6 bases, and 12 bases lay in between. CDR3 length equals 13 residues. Germline lookup yields CDR1 ENHRY and CDR2 SYGVKD. The chain is built from TRBV10-3 and TRBJ2-4; unclear D gene. The sequenced sample was PBMCs from blood, obtained around 5 days after vaccination. The clonotype was recovered from a man aged 45-60 years who received an inactivated influenza vaccine. In DNA form, the CDR3 reads TGTGCCATCAGAGCCGATGAATCAAACATTCAGTACTTC. This gives the protein CAIRADESNIQYF.